These T cell receptor beta chains were read from a single sample in a study of CD8+CD57+ T cells in acquired aplastic anemia. TCRdb reanalysed the reads using MiXCR and keeps one entry per CDR3 protein. This table has 200,000 or so distinct CDR3 sequences, over 55% appearing once. Sequenced: sorted CD4+, CD8+, or CD8+CD57+ T cells (not recorded which) from PBMCs. The source of these receptors is a human donor with aplastic anemia. CDR3s leave out the opening cysteine and the closing phenylalanine or tryptophan.

V: TRBV20-1; J: TRBJ1-2; length: 10; CDR3: SAQDSAYGYT
V: TRBV12-5; J: TRBJ2-7; length: 12; CDR3: ASGRQGGSYEQY
V: TRBV20-1; J: TRBJ2-7; length: 14; CDR3: SARDQGGKGGTEQY
V: TRBV5-1; J: TRBJ2-3; length: 11; CDR3: ASGLASTDTQY
V: TRBV7-7; J: TRBJ2-1; length: 11; CDR3: ASSFRGSNEQF
V: TRBV20-1; J: TRBJ2-5; length: 13; CDR3: SARGRGWYQETQY
V: TRBV2; J: TRBJ2-1; length: 13; CDR3: ASSLTGFAYNEQF
V: TRBV2; J: TRBJ2-1; length: 14; CDR3: ASSPSASGLYNEQF
V: TRBV19; J: TRBJ2-7; length: 11; CDR3: ASSGTGLYVQY
V: TRBV7-6; J: TRBJ2-7; length: 13; CDR3: ASSLVAGQGYEQY
V: TRBV3-1; J: TRBJ1-1; length: 13; CDR3: ASSQGGQGGTEAF
V: TRBV5-5; J: TRBJ2-7; length: 13; CDR3: ASSQEDRAVYEQY
V: TRBV5-4; J: TRBJ1-1; length: 11; CDR3: ASTTLPGTEAF
V: TRBV15; J: TRBJ1-4; length: 11; CDR3: ATSTLQGRELF
V: TRBV11-2; J: TRBJ2-7; length: 14; CDR3: ASSLTTEGSSYEQY
V: TRBV11-2; J: TRBJ1-1; length: 13; CDR3: ASSHNRRPQTEAF
V: TRBV9; J: TRBJ1-2; length: 12; CDR3: ASSVGAGDYGYT
V: TRBV7-2; J: TRBJ2-1; length: 11; CDR3: ASGGRAYNEQF
V: TRBV20-1; J: TRBJ2-7; length: 13; CDR3: SARVWDSGSYEQY
V: TRBV5-1; J: TRBJ2-5; length: 13; CDR3: ASSPQTGVGETQY
V: TRBV7-3; J: TRBJ2-7; length: 13; CDR3: ASSQDQTGADEQY
V: TRBV10-1; J: TRBJ2-7; length: 12; CDR3: ASSVGAGTYEQY
V: TRBV7-8; J: TRBJ1-5; length: 16; CDR3: ASSLASRDRRGGQPQH
V: TRBV11-1; J: TRBJ2-1; length: 11; CDR3: ASSPTSYNEQF
V: TRBV10-2; J: TRBJ1-6; length: 11; CDR3: ASSAQSPSPLH
V: TRBV7-9; J: TRBJ2-5; length: 13; CDR3: ASSLERGGGETQY
V: TRBV7-6; J: TRBJ2-5; length: 11; CDR3: ASSMDYKETQY
V: TRBV5-1; J: TRBJ2-3; length: 9; CDR3: ASSLTDTQY
V: TRBV7-9; J: TRBJ2-7; length: 12; CDR3: ASSTTSGGVEQY
V: TRBV12-5; J: TRBJ1-4; length: 14; CDR3: ASGLVLSGYNEKLF
V: TRBV14; J: TRBJ2-7; length: 12; CDR3: ASSHREIGYEQY
V: TRBV2; J: TRBJ1-2; length: 10; CDR3: ASTNTRARNT
V: TRBV7-3; J: TRBJ1-2; length: 13; CDR3: ASSSGTGGSFGYT
V: TRBV5-4; J: TRBJ2-7; length: 14; CDR3: ASSLGRGGPSYEQY
V: TRBV2; J: TRBJ1-4; length: 12; CDR3: ASSEERVGPVLF
V: TRBV6-1; J: TRBJ2-1; length: 14; CDR3: ASSEASGGVYNEQF
V: TRBV14; J: TRBJ2-2; length: 15; CDR3: ASSQDHPGGITGELF
V: TRBV29-1; J: TRBJ1-1; length: 9; CDR3: SVGANTEAF
V: TRBV28; J: TRBJ2-3; length: 15; CDR3: ASSLPKTSGVVDTQY
V: TRBV6-5; J: TRBJ1-2; length: 10; CDR3: ASSGQGGGYT
V: TRBV25-1; J: TRBJ1-1; length: 11; CDR3: ASSSGLNTEAF
V: TRBV5-1; J: TRBJ1-5; length: 11; CDR3: ASREEGNQPQH
V: TRBV7-3; J: TRBJ2-3; length: 13; CDR3: ASSPRRGRVDTQY
V: TRBV9; J: TRBJ2-1; length: 12; CDR3: ASSVVAAYNEQF
V: TRBV9; J: TRBJ1-4; length: 13; CDR3: ASSVDGTGDEKLF
V: TRBV10-3; J: TRBJ2-1; length: 13; CDR3: AIRTPGQGNNEQF
V: TRBV25-1; J: TRBJ2-3; length: 16; CDR3: ASSESPGRKAATDTQY
V: TRBV7-7; J: TRBJ2-7; length: 11; CDR3: ASSPGPTYEQY
V: TRBV5-6; J: TRBJ2-3; length: 17; CDR3: ASSLGRGTGVFGTDTQY
V: TRBV20-1; J: TRBJ2-5; length: 10; CDR3: SARDLTTTQY
V: TRBV7-9; J: TRBJ1-5; length: 11; CDR3: ASTPLSDQPQH
V: TRBV2; J: TRBJ2-1; length: 10; CDR3: ASSDLRAEQF
V: TRBV7-8; J: TRBJ2-5; length: 12; CDR3: ASSLVAAQETQY
V: TRBV2; J: TRBJ2-7; length: 11; CDR3: ASSAQGLYEQY
V: TRBV7-8; J: TRBJ2-1; length: 13; CDR3: ASSKRLAGSHEQF
V: TRBV9; J: TRBJ2-3; length: 14; CDR3: ASSVESSGATDTQY
V: TRBV6-4; J: TRBJ1-5; length: 13; CDR3: ASSDGTSGGANEH
V: TRBV29-1; J: TRBJ2-5; length: 14; CDR3: SAVGLAGGHQETQY
V: TRBV24-1; J: TRBJ2-1; length: 15; CDR3: ATSDLDRLSSYNEQF